What follows are 2 T cell receptor beta chains derived from one specimen sequenced in a study of blood T cell repertoires in COVID-19. TCRdb's table, derived via immunoSEQ multiplex PCR, lists solely in-frame clones and lacks some. The sample yields 300,000 or so clones, 91% seen once. Sequencing used peripheral blood. The receptors were gathered from a young woman with COVID-19, enrolled during active disease.

This clone was seen a single time. The V gene is TRBV2, the J gene TRBJ2-3, with D possibly TRBD1 on 6 matching bases. V gave up 4 bases and J gave up 6 bases, with 14 bases separating them. Germline V CDR1 and CDR2: SNHLY, FYNNEI. This CDR3 has 14 residues. The CDR3 protein is CASSGLGASDTQYF. CDR3 nucleotides: TGTGCCAGCAGTGGACTGGGGGCTTCGGATACGCAGTATTTT.

V usage is TRBV5-1 and J usage is TRBJ1-4; the match to TRBD1 covers 9 bases. CDR3 length equals 16 residues. The V and J ends lost 2 bases and 7 bases, in that order; junction bases with no gene match: 9. Germline V gene data show CDR1 as SGHRS and CDR2 as YFSETQ. This chain's CDR3 is CASSFTGGEVGEKLFF. As DNA, the CDR3 is TGCGCCAGCAGCTTTACAGGGGGCGAAGTTGGTGAAAAACTGTTTTTT.